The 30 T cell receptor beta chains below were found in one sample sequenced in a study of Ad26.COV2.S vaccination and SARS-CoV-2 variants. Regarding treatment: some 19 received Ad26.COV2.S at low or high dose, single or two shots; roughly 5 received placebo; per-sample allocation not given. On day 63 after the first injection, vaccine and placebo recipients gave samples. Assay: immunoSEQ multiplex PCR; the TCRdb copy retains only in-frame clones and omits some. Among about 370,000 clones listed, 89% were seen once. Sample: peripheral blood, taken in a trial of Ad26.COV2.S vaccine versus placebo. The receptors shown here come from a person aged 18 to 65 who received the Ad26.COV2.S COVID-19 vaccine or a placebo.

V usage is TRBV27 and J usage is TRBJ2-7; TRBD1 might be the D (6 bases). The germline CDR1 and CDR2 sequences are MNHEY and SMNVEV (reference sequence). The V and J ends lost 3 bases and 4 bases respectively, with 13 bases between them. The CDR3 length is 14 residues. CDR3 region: CASSFSGRGYEQYF. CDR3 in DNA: TGTGCCAGCAGTTTCAGCGGCAGGGGATACGAGCAGTACTTC.

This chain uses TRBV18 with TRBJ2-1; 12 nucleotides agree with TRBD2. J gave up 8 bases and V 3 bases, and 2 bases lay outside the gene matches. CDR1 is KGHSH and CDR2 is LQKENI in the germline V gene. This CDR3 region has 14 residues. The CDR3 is CASSPSSGGDEQFF. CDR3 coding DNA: TGTGCCAGCTCACCTTCTAGCGGGGGGGATGAGCAGTTCTTC.

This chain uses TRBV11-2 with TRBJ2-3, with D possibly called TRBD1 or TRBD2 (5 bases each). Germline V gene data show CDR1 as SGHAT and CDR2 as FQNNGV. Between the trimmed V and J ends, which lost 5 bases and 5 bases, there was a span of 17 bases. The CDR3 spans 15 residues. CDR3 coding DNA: TGTGCCAGCAGCCAAAATTGGGACGGAAAAGATACGCAGTATTTT. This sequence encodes CASSQNWDGKDTQYF.

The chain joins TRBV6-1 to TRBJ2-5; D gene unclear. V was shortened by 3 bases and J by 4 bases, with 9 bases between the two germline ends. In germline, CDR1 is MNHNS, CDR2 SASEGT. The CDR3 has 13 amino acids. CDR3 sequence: CASSDEARETQYF. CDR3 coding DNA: TGTGCCAGCAGTGACGAGGCCCGAGAGACCCAGTACTTC.

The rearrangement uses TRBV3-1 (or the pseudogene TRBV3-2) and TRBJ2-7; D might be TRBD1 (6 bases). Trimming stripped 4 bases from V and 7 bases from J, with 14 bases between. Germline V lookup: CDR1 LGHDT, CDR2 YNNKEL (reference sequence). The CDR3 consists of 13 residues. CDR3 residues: CASSRGPPLEQYF. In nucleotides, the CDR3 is TGTGCCAGCAGCCGGGGGCCCCCCTTAGAGCAGTACTTC.

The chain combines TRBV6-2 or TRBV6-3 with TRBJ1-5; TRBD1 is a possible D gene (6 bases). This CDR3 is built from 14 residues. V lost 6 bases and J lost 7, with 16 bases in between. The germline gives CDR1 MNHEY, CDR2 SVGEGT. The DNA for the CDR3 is TGTGCCAGCAGCCTTGGGGGCGCGGGACAGCCCCAGCATTTT. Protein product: CASSLGGAGQPQHF.

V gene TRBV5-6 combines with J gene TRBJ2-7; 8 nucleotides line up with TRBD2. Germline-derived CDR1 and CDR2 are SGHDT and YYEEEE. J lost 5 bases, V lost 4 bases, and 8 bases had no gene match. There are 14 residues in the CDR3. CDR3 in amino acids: CASSLGLGVHEQYF. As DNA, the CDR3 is TGTGCCAGCAGCCTGGGACTAGGGGTCCACGAGCAGTACTTC.

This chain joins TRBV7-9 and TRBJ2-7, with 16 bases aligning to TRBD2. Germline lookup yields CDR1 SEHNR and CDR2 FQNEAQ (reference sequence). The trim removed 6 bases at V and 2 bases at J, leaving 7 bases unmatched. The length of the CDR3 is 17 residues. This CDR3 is CASRAGLAGGNPYEQYF. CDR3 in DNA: TGTGCCAGCAGGGCGGGACTAGCGGGAGGGAATCCCTACGAGCAGTACTTC.

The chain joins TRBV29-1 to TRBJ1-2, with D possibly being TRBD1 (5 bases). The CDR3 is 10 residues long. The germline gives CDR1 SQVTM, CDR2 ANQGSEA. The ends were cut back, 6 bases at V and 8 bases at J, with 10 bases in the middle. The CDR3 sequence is CSVGGDGYTF. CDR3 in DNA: TGCAGCGTGGGGGGGGACGGCTACACCTTC.

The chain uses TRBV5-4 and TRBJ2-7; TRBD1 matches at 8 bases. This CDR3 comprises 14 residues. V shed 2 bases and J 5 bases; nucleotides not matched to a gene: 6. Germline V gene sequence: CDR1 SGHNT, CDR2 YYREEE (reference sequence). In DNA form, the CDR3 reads TGTGCCAGCAGCTTCCGACAGGGGCGGGACGAGCAGTACTTC. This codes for CASSFRQGRDEQYF.

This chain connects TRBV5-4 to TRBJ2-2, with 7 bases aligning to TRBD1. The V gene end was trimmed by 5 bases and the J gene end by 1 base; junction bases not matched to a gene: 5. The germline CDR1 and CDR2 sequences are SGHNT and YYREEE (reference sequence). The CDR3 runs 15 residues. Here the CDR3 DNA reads TGTGCCAGCAGTCCGGACAGGAAGAACACCGGGGAGCTGTTTTTT. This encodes CASSPDRKNTGELFF.

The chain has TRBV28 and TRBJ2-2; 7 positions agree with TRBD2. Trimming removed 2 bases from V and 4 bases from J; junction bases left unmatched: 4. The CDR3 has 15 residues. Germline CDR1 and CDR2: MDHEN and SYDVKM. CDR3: CASSLAGAPTGELFF. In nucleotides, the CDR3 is TGTGCCAGCAGTTTAGCGGGAGCGCCCACCGGGGAGCTGTTTTTT.

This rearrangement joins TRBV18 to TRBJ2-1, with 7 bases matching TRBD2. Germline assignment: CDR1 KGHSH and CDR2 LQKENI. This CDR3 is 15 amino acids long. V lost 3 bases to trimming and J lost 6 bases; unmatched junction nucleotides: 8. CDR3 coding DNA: TGTGCCAGCTCACCCGGGCGGGAGAGGGTCAATGAGCAGTTCTTC. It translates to CASSPGRERVNEQFF.

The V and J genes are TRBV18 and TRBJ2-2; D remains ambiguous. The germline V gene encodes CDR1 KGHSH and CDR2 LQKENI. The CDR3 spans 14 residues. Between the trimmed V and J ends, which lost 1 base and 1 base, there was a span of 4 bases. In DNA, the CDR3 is TGTGCCAGCTCACCACTCAGGAACACCGGGGAGCTGTTTTTT. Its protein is CASSPLRNTGELFF.

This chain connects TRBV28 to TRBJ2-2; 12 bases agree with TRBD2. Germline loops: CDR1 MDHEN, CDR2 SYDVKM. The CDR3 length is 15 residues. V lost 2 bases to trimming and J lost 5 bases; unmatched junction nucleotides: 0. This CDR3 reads CASSLLAGGTGELFF. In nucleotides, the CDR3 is TGTGCCAGCAGTTTACTAGCGGGAGGGACCGGGGAGCTGTTTTTT.

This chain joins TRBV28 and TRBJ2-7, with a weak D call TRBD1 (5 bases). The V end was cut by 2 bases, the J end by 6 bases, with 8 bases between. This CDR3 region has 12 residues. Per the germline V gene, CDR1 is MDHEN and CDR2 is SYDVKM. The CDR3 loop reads CASSLQGFEQYF. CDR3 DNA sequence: TGTGCCAGCAGTTTACAGGGTTTCGAGCAGTACTTC.

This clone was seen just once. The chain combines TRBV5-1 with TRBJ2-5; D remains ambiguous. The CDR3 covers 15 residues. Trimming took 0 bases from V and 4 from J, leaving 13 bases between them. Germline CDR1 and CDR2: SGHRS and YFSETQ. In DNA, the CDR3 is TGCGCCAGCAGCTTGGACCCGGATAGGAGAGAGACCCAGTACTTC. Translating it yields CASSLDPDRRETQYF.

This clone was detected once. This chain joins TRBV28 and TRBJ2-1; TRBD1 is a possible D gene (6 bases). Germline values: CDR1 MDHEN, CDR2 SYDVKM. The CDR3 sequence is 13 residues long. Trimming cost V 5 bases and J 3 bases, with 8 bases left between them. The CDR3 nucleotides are TGTGCCAGCAGTCCGGACAGCTACAATGAGCAGTTCTTC. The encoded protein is CASSPDSYNEQFF.

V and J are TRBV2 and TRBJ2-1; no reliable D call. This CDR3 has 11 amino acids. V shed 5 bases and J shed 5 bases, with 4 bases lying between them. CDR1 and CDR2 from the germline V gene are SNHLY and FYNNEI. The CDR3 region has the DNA TGTGCCAGCAGTTACGACAATGAGCAGTTCTTC. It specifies CASSYDNEQFF.

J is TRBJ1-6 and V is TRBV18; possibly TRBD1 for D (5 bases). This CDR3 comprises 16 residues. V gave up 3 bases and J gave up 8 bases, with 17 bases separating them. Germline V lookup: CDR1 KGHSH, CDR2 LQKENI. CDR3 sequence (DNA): TGTGCCAGCTCACCCTTGGGTGGGACGGATTATTCACCCCTCCACTTT. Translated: CASSPLGGTDYSPLHF.

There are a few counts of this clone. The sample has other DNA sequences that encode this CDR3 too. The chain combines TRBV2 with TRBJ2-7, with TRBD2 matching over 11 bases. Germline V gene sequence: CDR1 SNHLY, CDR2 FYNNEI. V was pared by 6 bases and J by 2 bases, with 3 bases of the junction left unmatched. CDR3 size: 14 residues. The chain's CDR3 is CASRGTSGTYEQYF. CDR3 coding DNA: TGTGCCAGCAGGGGGACTAGCGGAACCTACGAGCAGTACTTC.

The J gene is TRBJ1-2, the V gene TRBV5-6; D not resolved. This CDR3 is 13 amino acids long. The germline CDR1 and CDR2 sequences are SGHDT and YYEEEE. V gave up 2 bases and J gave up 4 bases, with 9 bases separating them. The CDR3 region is CASSLGRIYGYTF. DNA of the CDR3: TGTGCCAGCAGCTTAGGACGGATCTATGGCTACACCTTC.

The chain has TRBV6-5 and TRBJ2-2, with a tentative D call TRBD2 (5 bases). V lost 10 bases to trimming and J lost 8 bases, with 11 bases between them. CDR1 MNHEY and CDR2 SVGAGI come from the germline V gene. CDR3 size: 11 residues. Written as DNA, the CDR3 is TGTGCCACCGAGGGCCCTGGGGAGCTGTTTTTT. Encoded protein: CATEGPGELFF.

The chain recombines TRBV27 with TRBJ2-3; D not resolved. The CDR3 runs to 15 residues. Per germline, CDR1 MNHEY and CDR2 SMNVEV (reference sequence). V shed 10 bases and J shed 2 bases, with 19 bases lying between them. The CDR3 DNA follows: TGTGCCACCCACTCCCATATACTTAACACAGATACGCAGTATTTT. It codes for CATHSHILNTDTQYF.

CDR3: CASSEWAGTAYEQYF. The CDR3 nucleotides read TGTGCCAGCAGTGAATGGGCAGGGACCGCCTACGAGCAGTACTTC. The J gene is TRBJ2-7, the V gene TRBV6-1, with D possibly called TRBD1 or TRBD2 (5 bases each). In germline, CDR1 is MNHNS, CDR2 SASEGT. V lost 2 bases and J lost 2, with 13 bases in between. This CDR3 is 15 amino acids long.

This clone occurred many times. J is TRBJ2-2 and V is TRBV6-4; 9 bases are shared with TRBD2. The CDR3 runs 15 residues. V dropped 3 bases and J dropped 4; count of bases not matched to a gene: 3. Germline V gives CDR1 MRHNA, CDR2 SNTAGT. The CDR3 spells CASSEASGTTGELFF. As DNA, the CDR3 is TGTGCCAGCAGTGAGGCTAGCGGGACCACCGGGGAGCTGTTTTTT.

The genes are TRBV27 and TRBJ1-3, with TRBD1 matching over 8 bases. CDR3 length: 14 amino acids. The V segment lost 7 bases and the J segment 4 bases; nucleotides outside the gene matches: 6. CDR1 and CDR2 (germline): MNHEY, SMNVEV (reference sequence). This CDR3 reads CASIDRGGGNTIYF. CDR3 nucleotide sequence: TGTGCCAGCATTGACAGGGGAGGAGGAAACACCATATATTTT.

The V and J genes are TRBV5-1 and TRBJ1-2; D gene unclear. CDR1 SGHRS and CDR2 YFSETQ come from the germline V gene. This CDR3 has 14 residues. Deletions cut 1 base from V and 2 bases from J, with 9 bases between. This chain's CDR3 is CASSLSTANYGYTF. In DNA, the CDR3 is TGCGCCAGCAGCTTGTCGACGGCCAACTATGGCTACACCTTC.

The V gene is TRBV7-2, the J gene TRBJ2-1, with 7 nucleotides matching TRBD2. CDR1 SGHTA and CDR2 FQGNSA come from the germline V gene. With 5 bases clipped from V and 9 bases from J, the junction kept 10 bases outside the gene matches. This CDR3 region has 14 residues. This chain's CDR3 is CASSRLLAGAEQFF. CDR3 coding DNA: TGTGCCAGCAGCCGGCTTCTTGCGGGAGCTGAGCAGTTCTTC.

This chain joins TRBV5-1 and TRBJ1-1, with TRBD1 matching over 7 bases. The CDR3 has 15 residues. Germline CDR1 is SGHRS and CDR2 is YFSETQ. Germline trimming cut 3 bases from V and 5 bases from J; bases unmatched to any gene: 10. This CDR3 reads CASSSPGRDRTEAFF. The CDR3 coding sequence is TGCGCCAGCAGCTCCCCCGGGCGGGACAGAACTGAAGCTTTCTTT.